The sequence of this T cell receptor (beta chain) was determined in a study of T cell repertoires in cytomegalovirus infection. Background on the study: In public TCR beta signatures, there were indications of both CMV infection and matching HLA type.

This clonotype showed up just a few times. Its antigen is not identified. The CDR3 covers 13 residues. Per germline, CDR1 LNHDA and CDR2 SQIVND (reference sequence). V was pared by 8 bases and J by 4 bases, with 4 bases of the junction left unmatched. Study-level points and caveats: Cumulative public TCR beta family frequency identified CMV carriers with the relevant HLA. Dominating the ex vivo response were HLA-C-restricted CMV-specific TCR beta clonotypes.

TCRdb reprocessed the reads with MiXCR, giving one entry per CDR3 protein. The table includes under 850,000 distinct CDR3 sequences, 35% detected once. The chain employs TRBV19 and TRBJ1-5, with 8 bases lining up with TRBD1. This TCR was sampled from a human donor in good health (CMV status not recorded). Some clones in this sample may be carry-over from other donors' samples. Sequences were obtained from PBMCs. In DNA, the CDR3 is TGTGCCAGTGTGGACAGGGCTAATCAGCCCCAGCATTTT. It specifies CASVDRANQPQHF.